The 13 T cell receptor beta chains listed next were all sequenced from one sample in a study of blood T cell repertoires in COVID-19. Sequencing was performed with immunoSEQ multiplex PCR; in TCRdb, only in-frame clones are kept and a portion is missing. This table holds about 110,000 clones, about 79% found once. The sequencing sample was made of peripheral blood. The receptor source for this set is a woman of 80 years or more with active or convalescent COVID-19.

In nucleotides, the CDR3 is TGTGCCAGCTCTAACGCGGGATCCTACGAGCAGTACTTC. Translation gives CASSNAGSYEQYF. The J gene is TRBJ2-7, the V gene TRBV18; D is possibly TRBD2 (6 bases). The V end was cut by 6 bases, the J end by 1 base, with 10 bases between. CDR3 length equals 13 residues. The germline CDR1 and CDR2 sequences are KGHSH and LQKENI.

The V gene is TRBV19, the J gene TRBJ2-3; a weak D match, TRBD1 (6 bases). The germline CDR1 and CDR2 sequences are LNHDA and SQIVND (reference sequence). Trimming pared 6 bases from V and 1 base from J, leaving 17 bases between. The CDR3 totals 16 residues. The CDR3 nucleotides read TGTGCCAGTAGCTCAACCCGGACAGCTGGCACAGATACGCAGTATTTT. It encodes CASSSTRTAGTDTQYF.

This chain joins TRBV4-3 and TRBJ1-4; 9 bases agree with TRBD1. J was trimmed by 10 bases and V by 2 bases; bases with no gene match: 5. Germline V gene lookup returns CDR1 LGHNA and CDR2 YSLEER. The length of the CDR3 is 14 residues. The CDR3 sequence is CASSQYTGGGKLFF. In nucleotides, the CDR3 is TGCGCCAGCAGCCAATATACAGGGGGCGGAAAACTGTTTTTT.

This clone was counted a few times. V and J are TRBV2 and TRBJ2-7; possibly TRBD2 for D (6 bases). Germline V gives CDR1 SNHLY, CDR2 FYNNEI. This CDR3 has 12 residues. Deletions cut 8 bases from V and 7 bases from J, with 15 bases between. In DNA, the CDR3 is TGTGCCAGCGCGGGGACTGGATGGGAGCAGTACTTC. This encodes CASAGTGWEQYF.

The V call is TRBV10-3, the J call TRBJ2-1; 9 positions match TRBD1. Trimming took 5 bases from V and 5 from J; bases not matched to a gene: 10. This CDR3 contains 16 residues. Germline V gene sequence: CDR1 ENHRY, CDR2 SYGVKD. For the CDR3, the DNA is TGTGCCATCAGTAGTTGGCCGGGACAGGGCAACAATGAGCAGTTCTTC. As protein: CAISSWPGQGNNEQFF.

This chain joins TRBV10-2 and TRBJ1-2; TRBD1 aligns across 9 bases. CDR1 is WSHSY and CDR2 is SAAADI in the germline V gene. Losses at the gene ends were 6 bases for V and 4 bases for J; bases not matched to a gene: 12. CDR3 length equals 16 residues. This CDR3 is CASRSGTGIVTYGYTF. The CDR3 bases are TGCGCCAGCAGGTCCGGGACAGGGATAGTGACCTATGGCTACACCTTC.

The CDR3 region has the DNA TGTGCCAGCTCACGGGACAAGGGTGGCTTCGGCTACACCTTC. This gives the protein CASSRDKGGFGYTF. The chain recombines TRBV18 with TRBJ1-2; D possibly corresponds to TRBD1 (6 bases). V lost 4 bases and J lost 8, with 17 bases in between. CDR3 length: 14 residues. Germline values: CDR1 KGHSH, CDR2 LQKENI.

The chain employs TRBV7-9 and TRBJ2-2, with no clear D. The CDR3 contains 13 residues. Trimming left V 2 bases short and J 8 bases short, with 9 bases between. Germline CDR1 and CDR2: SEHNR and FQNEAQ (reference sequence). CDR3 in amino acids: CASSLRQRGELFF. DNA of the CDR3: TGTGCCAGCAGCTTACGGCAGAGGGGGGAGCTGTTTTTT.

V and J are TRBV7-8 and TRBJ2-7, with TRBD2 identical over 13 bases. The ends lost 5 bases at V and 12 bases at J; junction bases unmatched: 16. Per the germline V gene, CDR1 is SGHVS and CDR2 is FQNEAQ. The CDR3 sequence is 16 residues long. The CDR3 coding sequence is TGTGCCAGCAGCCAACCGGGACTAGCGGGGAGCGGGGGCCCGTACTTC. Protein sequence: CASSQPGLAGSGGPYF.

The chain links TRBV6-1 to TRBJ2-3, with 10 nucleotides matching TRBD2. Germline CDR1 is MNHNS and CDR2 is SASEGT. The CDR3 length is 18 residues. Trimming removed 4 bases from V and 5 bases from J; junction bases left unmatched: 15. The CDR3 sequence is CASSALSGRAEWVDTQYF. The CDR3, as DNA: TGTGCCAGCAGTGCCCTCAGCGGGAGGGCCGAATGGGTAGATACGCAGTATTTT.

The V and J genes are TRBV5-4 and TRBJ2-7, with D unresolved. The CDR3 has 14 residues. CDR1 SGHNT and CDR2 YYREEE come from the germline V gene (reference sequence). The V and J ends lost 0 bases and 1 base respectively, with 8 bases between them. CDR3 DNA: TGTGCCAGCAGCTTGGACCGGAGATCCTACGAGCAGTACTTC. Encoded protein: CASSLDRRSYEQYF.

Worth noting for this clone: Sequence at one end of the junction differs from germline and may be a read error. V gene TRBV4-2 combines with J gene TRBJ1-2; TRBD1 is a possible D gene (5 bases). Germline V gene sequence: CDR1 LGHNA, CDR2 YNFKEQ. The CDR3 covers 15 residues. DNA of the CDR3: TGTGTCAGCAGCCAAGCAATCGGGGGTCTCTATGGCTACACCTTC. Amino acid sequence: CVSSQAIGGLYGYTF.

This chain joins TRBV28 and TRBJ2-1, with TRBD1 matching 7 bases. The junction had 11 bases not matched to a gene; V was cut back by 8 bases and J by 10 bases. The CDR3 runs 13 residues. Germline V gene lookup returns CDR1 MDHEN and CDR2 SYDVKM. The CDR3 DNA is TGTGCCAGCGGCTCAACAGGGGTGGGGGAGCAGTTCTTC. Its translation is CASGSTGVGEQFF.